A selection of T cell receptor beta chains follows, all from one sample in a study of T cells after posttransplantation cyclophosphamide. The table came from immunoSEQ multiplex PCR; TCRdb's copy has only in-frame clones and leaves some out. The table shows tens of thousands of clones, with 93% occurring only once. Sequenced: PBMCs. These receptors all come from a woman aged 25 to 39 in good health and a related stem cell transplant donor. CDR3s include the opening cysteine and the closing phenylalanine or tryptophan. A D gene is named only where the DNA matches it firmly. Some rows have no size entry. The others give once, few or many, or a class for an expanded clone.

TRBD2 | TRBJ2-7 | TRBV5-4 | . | CASSPGTSGGSYEQYF | TGTGCCAGCAGCCCCGGGACTAGCGGGGGCTCCTACGAGCAGTACTTC
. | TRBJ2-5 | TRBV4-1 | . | CASSQLVKETQYF | TGCGCCAGCAGCCAGCTAGTTAAAGAGACCCAGTACTTC
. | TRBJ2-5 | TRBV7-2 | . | CASSLAGETQYF | TGTGCCAGCAGCTTAGCGGGGGAGACCCAGTACTTC
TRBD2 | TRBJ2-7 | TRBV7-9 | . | CASSLGGLAGYEQYF | TGTGCCAGCAGCCTGGGGGGACTAGCGGGGTACGAGCAGTACTTC
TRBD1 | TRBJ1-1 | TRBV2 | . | CASSAETGVVTEAFF | TGTGCCAGCAGTGCGGAGACAGGGGTGGTCACTGAAGCTTTCTTT
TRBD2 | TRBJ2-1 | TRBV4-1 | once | CASSQIAGGSYNEQFF | TGCGCCAGCAGCCAAATAGCGGGGGGATCCTACAATGAGCAGTTCTTC
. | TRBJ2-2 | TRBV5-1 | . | CASSPGKAGELFF | TGCGCCAGCAGCCCAGGAAAGGCCGGGGAGCTGTTTTTT
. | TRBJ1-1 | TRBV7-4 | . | CASSLGQGKNTEAFF | TGTGCCAGCAGCTTAGGTCAGGGAAAAAACACTGAAGCTTTCTTT
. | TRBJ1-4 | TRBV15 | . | CATSRNEKLFF | TGCGCCACCAGTCGCAATGAAAAACTGTTTTTT
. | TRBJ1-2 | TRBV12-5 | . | CASALGGYGYTF | TGTGCTAGTGCGTTAGGGGGCTATGGCTACACCTTC
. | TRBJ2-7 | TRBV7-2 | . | CASSLVSGEAYEQYF | TGTGCCAGCAGCTTAGTTTCAGGGGAGGCTTACGAGCAGTACTTC
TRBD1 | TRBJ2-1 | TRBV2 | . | CASKHRGLPSYNEQFF | TGTGCCAGCAAGCACAGGGGGCTCCCTTCCTACAATGAGCAGTTCTTC
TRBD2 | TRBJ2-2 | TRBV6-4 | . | CASSREGNTGELFF | TGTGCCAGCAGCCGGGAGGGAAACACCGGGGAGCTGTTTTTT
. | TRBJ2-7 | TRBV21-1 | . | CASSDRASYRYEQYF | TGTGCCAGCAGCGACCGGGCTTCTTACAGATACGAGCAGTACTTC
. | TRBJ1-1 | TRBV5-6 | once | CASSLGDSIVTEAFF | TGTGCCAGCAGCTTGGGTGACAGCATTGTCACTGAAGCTTTCTTT
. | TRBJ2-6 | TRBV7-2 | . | CASSDGGAGANVLTF | TGTGCCAGCAGCGACGGGGGCGCTGGGGCCAACGTCCTGACTTTC
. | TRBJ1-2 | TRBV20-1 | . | CSAYVAYGYTF | TGCAGTGCTTACGTAGCATATGGCTACACCTTC
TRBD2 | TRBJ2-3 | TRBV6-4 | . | CASSDQRGDTQYF | TGTGCCAGCAGTGACCAGCGGGGGGATACGCAGTATTTT
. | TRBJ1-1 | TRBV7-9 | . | CASTLAPGPNTEAFF | TGTGCCAGCACCTTAGCACCGGGACCGAACACTGAAGCTTTCTTT
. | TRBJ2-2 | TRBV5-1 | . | CASSSFRVSGELFF | TGCGCCAGCAGCTCGTTTAGGGTGTCCGGGGAGCTGTTTTTT
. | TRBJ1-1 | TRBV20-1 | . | CSAQREIEAFF | TGCAGTGCTCAGCGGGAGATTGAAGCTTTCTTT
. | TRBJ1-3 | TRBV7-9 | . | CASSFGDGTNTIYF | TGTGCCAGCAGCTTCGGGGACGGCACAAACACCATATATTTT
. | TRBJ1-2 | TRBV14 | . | CASSQGYAGYGYTF | TGTGCCAGCAGCCAAGGGTACGCCGGCTATGGCTACACCTTC
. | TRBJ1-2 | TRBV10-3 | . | CAISTRGDYTF | TGTGCCATCAGTACTAGAGGGGACTACACCTTC
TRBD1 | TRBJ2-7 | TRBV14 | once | CASSLTLDREAYEQYF | TGTGCCAGCAGCCTAACCCTGGACAGGGAGGCCTACGAGCAGTACTTC
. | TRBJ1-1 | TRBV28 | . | CASTSPQGNNEAFF | TGTGCCAGCACTAGCCCACAGGGTAACAATGAAGCTTTCTTT
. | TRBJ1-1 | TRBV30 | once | CAWIDGPNTEAFF | TGTGCCTGGATAGACGGCCCGAACACTGAAGCTTTCTTT
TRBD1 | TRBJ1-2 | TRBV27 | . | CASSLEQGSVYGYTF | TGTGCCAGCAGTTTGGAACAGGGGTCGGTTTATGGCTACACCTTC
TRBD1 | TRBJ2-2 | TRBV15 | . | CATSQGAITGELFF | TGTGCCACGTCACAGGGGGCGATCACCGGGGAGCTGTTTTTT
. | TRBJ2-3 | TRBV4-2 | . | CASSLQTGITDTQYF | TGTGCCAGCAGCCTGCAAACAGGGATTACAGATACGCAGTATTTT
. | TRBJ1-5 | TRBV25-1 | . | CASCPGQPRNQPQHF | TGTGCCAGCTGCCCCGGACAGCCCAGGAATCAGCCCCAGCATTTT
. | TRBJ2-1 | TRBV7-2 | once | CASRKGMGNEQFF | TGTGCCAGCAGAAAGGGAATGGGCAATGAGCAGTTCTTC